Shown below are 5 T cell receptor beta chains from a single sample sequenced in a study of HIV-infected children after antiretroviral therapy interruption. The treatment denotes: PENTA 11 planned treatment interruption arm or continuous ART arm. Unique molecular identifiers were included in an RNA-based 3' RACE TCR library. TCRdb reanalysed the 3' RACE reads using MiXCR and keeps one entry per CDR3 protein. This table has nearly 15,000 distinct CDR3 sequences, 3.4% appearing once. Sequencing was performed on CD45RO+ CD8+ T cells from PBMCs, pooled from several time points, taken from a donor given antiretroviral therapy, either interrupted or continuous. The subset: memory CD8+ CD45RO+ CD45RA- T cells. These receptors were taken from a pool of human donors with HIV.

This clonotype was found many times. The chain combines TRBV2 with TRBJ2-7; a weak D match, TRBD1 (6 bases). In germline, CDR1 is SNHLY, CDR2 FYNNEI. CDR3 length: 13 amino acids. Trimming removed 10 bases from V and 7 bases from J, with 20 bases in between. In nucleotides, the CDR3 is TGTGCCACCCCTAATGGAGAGGGGGAAGAGCAGTACTTC. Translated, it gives CATPNGEGEEQYF.

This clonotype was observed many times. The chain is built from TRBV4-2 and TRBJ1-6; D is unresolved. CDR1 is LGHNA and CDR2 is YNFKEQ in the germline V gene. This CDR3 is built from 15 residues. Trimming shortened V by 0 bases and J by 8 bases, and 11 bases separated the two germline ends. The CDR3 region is CASSQDVSEYSPLHF. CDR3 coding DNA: TGTGCCAGCAGCCAAGATGTGTCAGAATATTCACCCCTCCACTTT.

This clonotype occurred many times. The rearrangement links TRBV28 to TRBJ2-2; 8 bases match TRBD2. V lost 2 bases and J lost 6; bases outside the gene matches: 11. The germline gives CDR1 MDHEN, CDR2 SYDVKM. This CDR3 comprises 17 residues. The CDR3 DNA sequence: TGTGCCAGCAGTTTACTCGGGGGGGATCAACTGGCCGGGGAGCTGTTTTTT. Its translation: CASSLLGGDQLAGELFF.

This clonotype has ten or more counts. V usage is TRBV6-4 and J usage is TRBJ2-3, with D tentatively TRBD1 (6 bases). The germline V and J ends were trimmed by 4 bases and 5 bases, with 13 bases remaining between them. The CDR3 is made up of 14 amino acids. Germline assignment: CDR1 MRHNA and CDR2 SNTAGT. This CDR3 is CASSGRPGEDTQYF. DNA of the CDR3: TGTGCCAGCAGTGGCCGGCCAGGGGAAGATACGCAGTATTTT.

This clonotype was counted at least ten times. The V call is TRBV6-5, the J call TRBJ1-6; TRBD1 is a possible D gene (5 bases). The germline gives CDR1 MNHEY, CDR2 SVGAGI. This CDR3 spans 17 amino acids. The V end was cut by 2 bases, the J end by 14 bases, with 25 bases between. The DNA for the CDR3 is TGTGCCAGCAGTTACCGATCGACAGTTATCCTGAGTAGTACCCTCCACTTT. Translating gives CASSYRSTVILSSTLHF.